The next 14 T cell receptor beta chains were all read from a single sample in a study of blood T cells in healthy people across ages. A second about 7 to 12 cycle PCR used barcoded and J-beta primers. TCRdb re-called the 5' RACE reads through MiXCR, storing one row per CDR3 protein. The sample lists about 640,000 distinct CDR3 sequences; approximately 59% were seen once. Sequenced sample: blood. The receptor source for this set is a man between 60 and 75 years old in good health.

This clonotype was found a few times. A much more abundant neighbour one base away suggests this may be a read error. The genes are TRBV3-1 and TRBJ2-7; D is unresolved. CDR3 length: 11 amino acids. The V gene's germline CDR1 is LGHDT and CDR2 YNNKEL (reference sequence). V lost 4 bases, J lost 3 bases, and 4 bases lay in between. The CDR3 DNA is TGTGCCAGCAGCCTCCACTACGAGCAGTACTTC. Translated, it gives CASSLHYEQYF.

J is TRBJ2-5 and V is TRBV4-1, with 8 bases identical to TRBD2. This CDR3 has 16 amino acids. Germline V gene lookup returns CDR1 MGHRA and CDR2 YSYEKL. Losses at the gene ends were 3 bases for V and 11 bases for J; bases not matched to a gene: 17. The chain's CDR3 is CASSQGPGTSLGEQYF. In nucleotides, the CDR3 is TGCGCCAGCAGCCAGGGTCCCGGGACTAGTCTCGGTGAGCAGTACTTC.

This clonotype came up a few times. The V and J genes are TRBV10-3 and TRBJ1-6; TRBD1 might be the D (5 bases). The CDR3 spans 18 residues. Germline CDR1 ENHRY, CDR2 SYGVKD. The ends were cut back, 2 bases at V and 7 bases at J, with 21 bases in the middle. CDR3 DNA: TGTGCCATCAGTGAGCTGGATCCAAAGGGGTATGACAATTCACCCCTCCACTTT. This translates into CAISELDPKGYDNSPLHF.

CDR3 in DNA: TGTGCCAGCAGTCTTCTAGGGACAGGGTTTCTCCCGAACACTGAAGCTTTCTTT. This translates into CASSLLGTGFLPNTEAFF. The chain carries TRBV27 and TRBJ1-1, with 9 bases aligning to TRBD1. Germline CDR1 is MNHEY and CDR2 is SMNVEV (reference sequence). Trimming cost V 5 bases and J 1 base; bases outside gene matches: 14. The CDR3 spans 18 residues.

The CDR3 protein is CASTGGLSTDTQYF. DNA for the CDR3: TGTGCCAGCACGGGGGGGCTAAGCACAGATACGCAGTATTTT. V and J are TRBV25-1 and TRBJ2-3; the match to TRBD2 covers 8 bases. Germline values: CDR1 MGHDK, CDR2 SYGVNS. V lost 7 bases and J lost 0; bases outside the gene matches: 3. The CDR3 runs 14 residues.

The chain is built from TRBV24-1 and TRBJ1-2; D is uncertain. Germline values: CDR1 KGHDR, CDR2 SFDVKD. The CDR3 totals 11 residues. The V and J ends lost 8 bases and 8 bases respectively, with 11 bases between them. The CDR3 sequence is CATKEGRGYTF. The CDR3 DNA is TGTGCCACCAAGGAAGGGAGGGGCTACACCTTC.

This chain uses TRBV6-1 with TRBJ2-5, with a tentative D call TRBD1 (7 bases). Germline V lookup: CDR1 MNHNS, CDR2 SASEGT. This CDR3 comprises 14 residues. The CDR3 nucleotides read TGTGTTTCCGACGAAGGGACAGCGGGAGAGACCCAGTACTTC. It encodes CVSDEGTAGETQYF.

The chain combines TRBV29-1 with TRBJ2-5, with D perhaps assigned TRBD1 or TRBD2 (5 bases each). Germline V lookup: CDR1 SQVTM, CDR2 ANQGSEA. The CDR3 runs to 15 residues. Trimming took off 7 bases at V and 11 bases at J, with 29 bases between the two ends. The CDR3 DNA reads TGCAGCGGCCAACACCGGGACCCCTCCCCCGGTGAGCAGTACTTC. Translation gives CSGQHRDPSPGEQYF.

This chain's CDR3 is CASIVGGGRPTDTQYF. The CDR3 DNA is TGCGCCAGCATTGTCGGCGGGGGTAGACCCACAGATACGCAGTATTTT. This rearrangement joins TRBV5-1 to TRBJ2-3, with 7 positions matching TRBD2. Germline V gene data show CDR1 as SGHRS and CDR2 as YFSETQ. The CDR3 runs 16 residues. V shed 6 bases and J 2 bases; nucleotides not matched to a gene: 12.

The chain couples TRBV6-6 to TRBJ2-5, with a possible D match to TRBD1 (6 bases). The CDR3 covers 13 residues. V was trimmed by 7 bases and J by 4 bases, leaving 13 bases between them. Germline CDR1 reads MNHNY; CDR2 reads SVGAGI (reference sequence). CDR3 nucleotide sequence: TGTGCCAGCAAGCAGGGGAGTAGAGAGACCCAGTACTTC. Its protein is CASKQGSRETQYF.

This clonotype was detected once. V is TRBV14 and J is TRBJ2-7; 7 bases are a match to TRBD2. The CDR3 loop spans 13 amino acids. Germline assignment: CDR1 SGHDN and CDR2 FVKESK. V gave up 1 base and J gave up 4 bases; unmatched junction bases: 1. For the CDR3, the DNA is TGTGCCAGCAGCCAAGCACTAGCGTACGAGCAGTACTTC. Its protein is CASSQALAYEQYF.

The chain couples TRBV10-2 to TRBJ2-6; no clear D gene. The V end was cut by 10 bases, the J end by 0 bases, with 7 bases between. The germline V gene has CDR1 WSHSY and CDR2 SAAADI. This CDR3 has 13 residues. CDR3 sequence reads: CATRVSGANVLTF. CDR3 DNA sequence: TGCGCCACCCGGGTCTCTGGGGCCAACGTCCTGACTTTC.

The chain has TRBV18 and TRBJ1-3, with TRBD1 matching over 7 bases. V gave up 3 bases and J gave up 2 bases; unmatched junction bases: 4. This CDR3 region has 15 residues. Germline V lookup: CDR1 KGHSH, CDR2 LQKENI. CDR3 DNA: TGTGCCAGCTCACCTCCGACAGGGCCTGGAAACACCATATATTTT. The encoded protein is CASSPPTGPGNTIYF. Together with reference TRBV18 and TRBJ1-3, the CDR3 gives the full variable domain: NAGVMQNPRHLVRRRGQEARLRCSPMKGHSHVYWYRQLPEEGLKFMVYLQKENIIDESGMPKERFSAEFPKEGPSILRIQQVVRGDSAAYFCASSPPTGPGNTIYFGEGSWLTVV.

The chain uses TRBV27 and TRBJ2-5, with 8 bases fitting TRBD1. This CDR3 comprises 15 residues. Losses at the gene ends were 6 bases for V and 11 bases for J; bases not matched to a gene: 17. Germline CDR1 reads MNHEY; CDR2 reads SMNVEV (reference sequence). The CDR3 loop reads CASSSGQGTYNEQYF. The CDR3 bases are TGTGCCAGCAGCTCAGGACAGGGTACCTACAATGAGCAGTACTTC.